This passage covers 5 T cell receptor beta chains from one sample sequenced in a study of regulatory T cells in long-lasting Graves disease. Specified time point: persistent/refractory GD, antithyroid drugs over 5 years with positive TRAb. The TCR library was prepared using RNA isolated from PBMCs. Library construction for TCR beta used iRepertoire HTBI primers and Arm-PCR of CDR3 regions. TCRdb re-derived calls from the multiplex PCR reads in MiXCR, one entry per CDR3 protein. The sample has about 340,000 distinct CDR3 sequences, 15% to 20% seen once; the top ten hold 25% to 30%. The material was peripheral blood mononuclear cells (PBMCs), obtained when the disease was refractory, from a patient treated with antithyroid drugs. These receptors were obtained from a female donor with Graves disease.

This clonotype was detected ten times or more. The J gene is TRBJ2-7, the V gene TRBV12-3 or TRBV12-4, with TRBD1 matching 8 bases. The CDR3 spans 16 residues. The V gene end was trimmed by 3 bases and the J gene end by 3 bases; junction bases not matched to a gene: 10. This chain's CDR3 is CASSLRGTGSYYEQYF. Written as DNA, the CDR3 is TGTGCCAGCAGTTTGAGGGGGACAGGAAGCTACTACGAGCAGTACTTC.

Comment on this clonotype: One base away lies a much larger clone, so this may be a sequencing read error. The DNA of the CDR3 is TGTGCCAGCAGTTCCGGACAGGGACGACAGCCCCTGCATTTT. It yields the protein CASSSGQGRQPLHF. The chain couples TRBV6-5 to TRBJ1-5; TRBD1 matches 8 bases. The CDR3 extends over 14 amino acids. Germline V lookup: CDR1 MNHEY, CDR2 SVGAGI.

This clonotype was picked up many times. This chain joins TRBV2 and TRBJ2-5; D may be TRBD1 (5 bases). The length of the CDR3 is 15 residues. Germline V gene lookup returns CDR1 SNHLY and CDR2 FYNNEI. V gave up 1 base and J gave up 5 bases, with 14 bases separating them. CDR3 sequence (DNA): TGTGCCAGCAGTGAAGACAGGCCCTATACGGAGACCCAGTACTTC. Residues: CASSEDRPYTETQYF.

This clonotype was seen at least ten times. The gene calls are TRBV5-8 and TRBJ1-6; maybe TRBD1 (5 bases). The V end lost 1 base, the J end lost 9 bases, and 14 bases lay between the germline ends. CDR1 SGHTS and CDR2 YDEGEE come from the germline V gene. This CDR3 is built from 15 residues. The CDR3 region is CASSLRAARGSPLHF. In DNA, the CDR3 is TGTGCCAGCAGCTTGAGGGCGGCAAGGGGTTCACCCCTCCACTTT.

Ten or more counts support this clonotype. This sequence joins TRBV6-1 and TRBJ2-7; D may be TRBD2 (7 bases). The germline V gene encodes CDR1 MNHNS and CDR2 SASEGT. The CDR3 has 12 residues. Trimming took 8 bases from V and 5 from J, leaving 13 bases between them. Here the CDR3 reads CASRGGLHEQYF. In DNA, the CDR3 is TGTGCCAGCCGAGGGGGACTACACGAGCAGTACTTC.